The 18 T cell receptor beta chains below come from one sample, sequenced in a study of T cells in Graves' hyperthyroidism and ophthalmopathy. Amplified TCR beta CDR3 regions came from RNA transcripts. HTBI primers were employed in a first-round RT-PCR of the TCR CDR3. TCRdb recomputed calls from the multiplex PCR reads with MiXCR, one row per CDR3 protein. The sample has roughly 500,000 distinct CDR3 sequences; around 46% are singletons. Input material: peripheral blood or thyroid tissue (not recorded which). The source is an adult woman with Graves' disease, either hyperthyroidism or ophthalmopathy (not recorded which).

In its sample, this clonotype was seen a few times. In DNA, the CDR3 is TGTGCCAGCCGCCCAGCGGATGGGGAGACCCAGCATTTT. It encodes CASRPADGETQHF. The chain uses TRBV2 and TRBJ1-5; D ambiguous. Trimming pared 8 bases from V and 11 bases from J, leaving 19 bases between. The germline CDR1 and CDR2 sequences are SNHLY and FYNNEI. This CDR3 is 13 amino acids long.

This clonotype was detected only a few times. This chain links TRBV2 with TRBJ2-7, with a weak D call TRBD2 (5 bases). V lost 6 bases, J lost 3 bases, and 18 bases lay in between. The CDR3 extends over 15 amino acids. Germline V gene sequence: CDR1 SNHLY, CDR2 FYNNEI. The CDR3 sequence is CASRGVAASSYEQYF. The CDR3 DNA sequence: TGTGCCAGCAGGGGAGTGGCAGCAAGTAGCTACGAGCAGTACTTC.

This sequence joins TRBV20-1 and TRBJ2-7; maybe TRBD2 (6 bases). Germline V lookup: CDR1 DFQATT, CDR2 SNEGSKA (reference sequence). The V gene lost 3 bases and the J gene lost 3 bases, with 15 bases spanning the gap. This CDR3 has 14 amino acids. CDR3 residues: CSARSGREGYEQYF. For the CDR3, the DNA is TGCAGTGCTAGGTCCGGGAGAGAGGGCTACGAGCAGTACTTC.

Note on this clonotype: Being one base from a much bigger clone, this may be a read error. The chain is built from TRBV28 and TRBJ2-7; TRBD2 aligns across 7 bases. The CDR3 has 13 residues. Germline CDR1 is MDHEN and CDR2 is SYDVKM. After removal of 11 bases from V and 6 bases from J, the junction contained 13 bases not matched to a gene. This CDR3 reads CAHQGLITCEQYF. The DNA for the CDR3 is TGTGCCCATCAGGGACTAATTACCTGCGAGCAGTACTTC.

The chain links TRBV7-9 to TRBJ1-2; 7 nucleotides align to TRBD1. This CDR3 has 14 amino acids. Germline CDR1 and CDR2: SEHNR and FQNEAQ (reference sequence). V dropped 11 bases and J dropped 4; count of bases not matched to a gene: 13. The CDR3 nucleotides are TGTGCCGTCAGACGCCTGGGACAGATCTATGGCTACACCTTC. Encoded protein: CAVRRLGQIYGYTF.

The J gene is TRBJ2-5, the V gene TRBV2; D call uncertain. The CDR3 loop spans 8 amino acids. The V and J ends lost 6 bases and 10 bases respectively, with 3 bases between them. Germline CDR1 SNHLY, CDR2 FYNNEI. CDR3 sequence (DNA): TGTGCCAGCAGGTTCCAGTACTTC. It yields the protein CASRFQYF.

CDR3 loop: CASSFQGRTQPQHF. The CDR3 DNA reads TGTGCCAGCAGTTTCCAGGGCCGGACCCAGCCCCAGCATTTT. The chain joins TRBV6-1 to TRBJ1-5; the D gene is possibly TRBD1 (5 bases). The length of the CDR3 is 14 residues. Trimming pared 5 bases from V and 7 bases from J, leaving 15 bases between. CDR1 and CDR2 (germline): MNHNS, SASEGT.

The J gene is TRBJ1-1, the V gene TRBV7-8, with unresolved D. The CDR3 is 15 residues long. Trimming shortened V by 2 bases and J by 0 bases, and 10 bases separated the two germline ends. Germline V lookup: CDR1 SGHVS, CDR2 FQNEAQ. In nucleotides, the CDR3 is TGTGCCAGCAGCTTATTCGGAACCATGAACACTGAAGCTTTCTTT. It is translated as CASSLFGTMNTEAFF.

The rearrangement uses TRBV18 and TRBJ2-5, with D perhaps TRBD1 (5 bases). Germline loops: CDR1 KGHSH, CDR2 LQKENI. Trimming stripped 2 bases from V and 2 bases from J, with 9 bases between. The CDR3 length is 14 residues. The CDR3 DNA sequence: TGTGCCAGCTCACCAGTTAAGGGGCAAGAGACCCAGTACTTC. Its translation is CASSPVKGQETQYF.

This clonotype was counted ten times or more. The J gene is TRBJ1-4, the V gene TRBV20-1, with 7 bases identical to TRBD1. The CDR3 is 15 amino acids. Trimming at V came to 6 bases and at J to 7 bases, leaving 14 bases not matched to a gene. Per the germline V gene, CDR1 is DFQATT and CDR2 is SNEGSKA (reference sequence). The CDR3 DNA reads TGCAGTGCGGGGGTTTTACAGGGGTCGGGTGAAAAACTGTTTTTT. This translates into CSAGVLQGSGEKLFF.

This clonotype was recorded many times. The chain recombines TRBV6-2 or TRBV6-3 with TRBJ1-1; D gene unclear. This CDR3 comprises 12 residues. Looked up from germline, CDR1 is MNHEY and CDR2 is SVGEGT. V gave up 5 bases and J gave up 5 bases, with 9 bases separating them. CDR3 sequence: CASSTTRTEAFF. As DNA, the CDR3 is TGTGCCAGCAGTACTACTCGGACTGAAGCTTTCTTT.

This clonotype was seen a handful of times. The gene calls are TRBV7-2 and TRBJ1-1, with D maybe TRBD1 (6 bases). Trimming stripped 5 bases from V and 1 base from J, with 14 bases between. The germline gives CDR1 SGHTA, CDR2 FQGNSA. The CDR3 extends over 15 amino acids. In DNA form, the CDR3 reads TGTGCCAGCAGCCCCTCCTGGGACAAGAACACTGAAGCTTTCTTT. Its translation: CASSPSWDKNTEAFF.

Many counts were recorded for this clonotype. The rearrangement uses TRBV4-1 and TRBJ1-6; D gene unclear. The CDR3 totals 13 residues. The germline V and J ends were trimmed by 0 bases and 9 bases, with 6 bases remaining between them. CDR1 is MGHRA and CDR2 is YSYEKL in the germline V gene. This chain's CDR3 is CASSQEVSSPLHF. CDR3 DNA sequence: TGCGCCAGCAGCCAAGAAGTCAGTTCACCCCTCCACTTT.

This clonotype occurred many times. The chain links TRBV5-1 to TRBJ1-1; D may be TRBD1 (6 bases). CDR1 and CDR2 (germline): SGHRS, YFSETQ. The CDR3 runs to 13 residues. V lost 4 bases and J 5 bases, leaving 12 bases between the germline ends. In nucleotides, the CDR3 is TGCGCCAGCAGCCGACAAGGGGGGACTGAAGCTTTCTTT. The encoded protein is CASSRQGGTEAFF.

The chain employs TRBV7-9 and TRBJ2-5, with a possible D match to TRBD2 (6 bases). Trimming shortened V by 6 bases and J by 5 bases, and 10 bases separated the two germline ends. This CDR3 region has 12 residues. Germline CDR1 and CDR2: SEHNR and FQNEAQ (reference sequence). In DNA form, the CDR3 reads TGTGCCAGCAGTAAAGGAGGGGAGACCCAGTACTTC. Residues: CASSKGGETQYF.

The chain has TRBV12-3 or TRBV12-4 and TRBJ2-5; D is undetermined. CDR3 length: 15 amino acids. V was trimmed by 3 bases and J by 5 bases, leaving 16 bases between them. The CDR3, as DNA: TGTGCCAGCAGTTTGCGAGAAGGTCCACAGGAGACCCAGTACTTC. Translation: CASSLREGPQETQYF.

The chain recombines TRBV7-2 with TRBJ1-1; D might be TRBD1 (5 bases). From germline, CDR1 is SGHTA and CDR2 FQGNSA. The CDR3 is 13 amino acids. Trimming shortened V by 4 bases and J by 2 bases, and 8 bases separated the two germline ends. The DNA of the CDR3 is TGTGCCAGCAGCTACACAGGAAACACTGAAGCTTTCTTT. This encodes CASSYTGNTEAFF. Full variable domain (missing parts from reference TRBV7-2 and TRBJ1-1): GAGVSQSPSNKVTEKGKDVELRCDPISGHTALYWYRQSLGQGLEFLIYFQGNSAPDKSGLPSDRFSAERTGGSVSTLTIQRTQQEDSAVYLCASSYTGNTEAFFGQGTRLTVV.

V usage is TRBV7-1 and J usage is TRBJ2-7, with 11 positions matching TRBD1. TRBV7-1 is an open reading frame whose function is uncertain. J gave up 10 bases and V 2 bases, and 10 bases lay outside the gene matches. The CDR3 sequence is 15 residues long. CDR3 nucleotide sequence: TGTGCCAGCAGCTCACCACCAAGGACAGGGGGCGATCAGTACTTC. Protein: CASSSPPRTGGDQYF.